This T cell receptor beta chain derives from a study of T-cell memory formation after mild COVID-19. TCRdb re-analysed the 5' RACE reads in MiXCR, keeping a single row per CDR3 protein. The data contain 340,000 or so distinct CDR3 sequences, around 13% of them singletons. The CDR3 consists of 13 residues. Germline V lookup: CDR1 MNHEY, CDR2 SVGEGT. Trimming shortened V by 6 bases and J by 0 bases, and 9 bases separated the two germline ends. V usage is TRBV6-2 or TRBV6-3 and J usage is TRBJ2-7; a possible D gene is TRBD2 (6 bases). Sequences were obtained from PBMCs or a T cell subset sorted from them (not recorded which). The clonotype comes from a man between 18 and 35 years old who had mild COVID-19 (a few samples of this study predate the infection). Cell type and time point are not known. The DNA of the CDR3 is TGTGCCAGCAGGCGGGACTCCTCCTACGAGCAGTACGTC. Translating gives CASRRDSSYEQYV.